This T cell receptor beta chain derives from a study of monozygotic twins with inflammatory bowel disease. General observations from the study: Varied immunosuppressive treatments among patients may have increased repertoire variability. T cell subtypes that differed could not be told apart.

A note on this clonotype: Its antigen remains unidentified.

The germline gives CDR1 MNHEY, CDR2 SVGEGT. The CDR3 loop spans 18 amino acids. The study subjected TCRalpha and TCRbeta cDNA to two nested PCRs of approximately 16 and 10 cycles. Each CDR3 protein gets one entry in TCRdb, which reprocessed the 5' RACE reads and gives no DNA. Its listing shows over 350,000 distinct CDR3 sequences. The receptor was derived from a human donor with ulcerative colitis or Crohn's disease, or a healthy co-twin of an affected twin (not recorded which). The chain is built from TRBV6-2 or TRBV6-3 and TRBJ2-1; TCRdb outputs TRBD1, but without DNA this stays unchecked. The sequenced sample was blood. The CDR3 loop reads CASSTVRTGESSYNEQFF.